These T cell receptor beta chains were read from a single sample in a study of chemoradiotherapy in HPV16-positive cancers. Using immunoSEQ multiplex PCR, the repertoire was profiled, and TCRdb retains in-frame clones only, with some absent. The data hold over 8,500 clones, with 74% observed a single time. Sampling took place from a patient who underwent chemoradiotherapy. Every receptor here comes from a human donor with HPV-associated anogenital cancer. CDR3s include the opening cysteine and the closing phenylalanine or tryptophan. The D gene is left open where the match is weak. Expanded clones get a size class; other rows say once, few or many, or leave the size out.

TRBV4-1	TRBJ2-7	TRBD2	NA	CASSQDLFGLALQGEQYF	TGCGCCAGCAGCCAAGATCTGTTTGGACTAGCCCTCCAGGGCGAGCAGTACTTC
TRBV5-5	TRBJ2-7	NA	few	CASSLDHEQYF	TGTGCCAGCAGCTTGGACCACGAGCAGTACTTC
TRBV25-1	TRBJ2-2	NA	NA	CASSEYRDTGELFF	TGTGCCAGCAGTGAATACAGGGACACCGGGGAGCTGTTTTTT
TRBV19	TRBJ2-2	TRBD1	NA	CASSDGTGRTGELFF	TGTGCCAGTAGCGATGGGACAGGGCGTACCGGGGAGCTGTTTTTT
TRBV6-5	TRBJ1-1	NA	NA	CASSTLQGTGAEAFF	TGTGCCAGCAGTACCCTACAGGGAACTGGCGCTGAAGCTTTCTTT
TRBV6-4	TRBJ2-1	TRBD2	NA	CASSDWASGNEQFF	TGTGCCAGCAGTGATTGGGCTAGCGGAAATGAGCAGTTCTTC
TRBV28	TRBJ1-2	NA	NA	CASSWRRVDGYTF	TGTGCCAGCAGTTGGCGAAGGGTCGATGGCTACACCTTC
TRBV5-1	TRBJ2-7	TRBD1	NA	CASSLTGGVSYEQYF	TGCGCCAGCAGCTTAACAGGGGGCGTCTCTTACGAGCAGTACTTC
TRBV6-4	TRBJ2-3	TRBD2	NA	CASSEASGGDTQYF	TGTGCCAGCAGTGAGGCTAGCGGGGGAGATACGCAGTATTTT
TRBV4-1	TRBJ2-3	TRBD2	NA	CASSQDGAGVRTDTQYF	TGCGCCAGCAGCCAAGATGGAGCGGGAGTGAGGACAGATACGCAGTATTTT
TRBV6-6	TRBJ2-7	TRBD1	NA	CASRYRDSSYEQYF	TGTGCCAGCAGGTACAGGGACAGCTCCTACGAGCAGTACTTC
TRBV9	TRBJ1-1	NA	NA	CASSVSHGEAFF	TGTGCCAGCAGCGTTTCCCACGGTGAAGCTTTCTTT
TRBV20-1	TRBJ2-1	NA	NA	CSARNYEQFF	TGCAGTGCTAGGAACTATGAGCAGTTCTTC
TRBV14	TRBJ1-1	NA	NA	CASSQDAQRKAFF	TGTGCCAGCAGCCAAGATGCACAGAGGAAAGCTTTCTTT
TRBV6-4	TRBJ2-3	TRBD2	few	CASSDSTSGSTDTQYF	TGTGCCAGCAGTGACTCGACTAGCGGGAGCACAGATACGCAGTATTTT
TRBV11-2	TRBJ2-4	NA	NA	CASSLLIMGRENIQYF	TGTGCCAGCAGCTTACTAATAATGGGCAGGGAAAACATTCAGTACTTC
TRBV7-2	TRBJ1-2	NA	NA	CASSLVGYGYTF	TGTGCCAGCAGCTTAGTTGGCTATGGCTACACCTTC
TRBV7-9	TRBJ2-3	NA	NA	CASSLDGGTTDTQYF	TGTGCCAGCAGCTTAGATGGCGGGACCACAGATACGCAGTATTTT
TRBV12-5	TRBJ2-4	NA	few	CASGFGASEKNIQYF	TGTGCTAGTGGTTTCGGCGCTAGCGAGAAAAACATTCAGTACTTC
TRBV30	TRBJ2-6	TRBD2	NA	CAWSVIRLAGGIGSSGANVLTF	TGTGCCTGGAGTGTCATTCGGCTAGCGGGGGGGATAGGTTCCTCTGGGGCCAACGTCCTGACTTTC
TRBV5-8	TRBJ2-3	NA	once	CASSPTGTLSTDTQYF	TGTGCCAGCAGTCCCACCGGGACACTTAGCACAGATACGCAGTATTTT
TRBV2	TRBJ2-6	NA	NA	CASSPLNPGGGGANVLTF	TGTGCCAGCAGTCCACTGAACCCAGGGGGAGGTGGGGCCAACGTCCTGACTTTC